This T cell receptor beta chain was sequenced for a study of cytotoxic CD8 clonotypes in ibrutinib-treated CLL. The overall study: Once patients had received a median 12 months of treatment, range 6 to 36, response samples were obtained. Whole-study findings and limits: Higher clonality was seen at ibrutinib response and a return toward baseline at progression. Patients had baseline clonality above age-matched healthy donors, and this clonality moved with circulating CD8+ T-cell counts.

Produced via immunoSEQ multiplex PCR; TCRdb's table is partial and in-frame only. The sample lists some 130,000 clones, approximately 80% seen once, with 3.3% in the top ten. Comment on this clone: The antigen remains undetermined.

The CDR3 covers 13 residues. CDR1 is SGHAT and CDR2 is FQNNGV in the germline V gene. Trimming took 5 bases from V and 12 from J, leaving 17 bases between them. The TCR sequence derives from a human donor with chronic lymphocytic leukemia. V gene TRBV11-2 combines with J gene TRBJ2-1, with D tentatively TRBD1 or TRBD2 (5 bases each). The specimen comprised PBMCs, sampled after 24 months of ibrutinib treatment. CDR3 nucleotide sequence: TGTGCCAGCAGCCCACGGGACCTAGTGGGGCAGTTCTTC. It encodes CASSPRDLVGQFF.